The 32 T cell receptor beta chains listed next were all sequenced from one sample in a study of T cell changes during pregnancy in multiple sclerosis. The data were produced by immunoSEQ multiplex PCR, yet TCRdb's version contains in-frame clones alone and is incomplete. This table has 40,000 to 45,000 clones, 70% to 90% appearing once. Sequenced here: CD4+ T cells from peripheral blood mononuclear cells, sampled after pregnancy. All receptors derive from a female donor with multiple sclerosis, enrolled in a pregnancy study.

The chain employs TRBV23-1 and TRBJ2-7; D might be TRBD1 (6 bases). TRBV23-1 is reported as an ORF; its role is uncertain. The CDR3 spans 14 residues. Between the trimmed V and J ends, which lost 0 bases and 3 bases, there was a span of 9 bases. The CDR3 here is CASSQSEGGYEQYF. In nucleotides, the CDR3 is TGCGCCAGCAGTCAATCGGAAGGGGGCTACGAGCAGTACTTC.

This CDR3 reads CASSQEGLAGNEQYF. The CDR3 coding sequence is TGCGCCAGCAGCCAAGAAGGCCTAGCGGGAAACGAGCAGTACTTC. The chain carries TRBV4-3 and TRBJ2-7, with 9 bases lining up with TRBD2. Germline assignment: CDR1 LGHNA and CDR2 YSLEER. V lost 0 bases and J lost 5; bases outside the gene matches: 5. The CDR3 contains 15 residues.

V and J are TRBV21-1 and TRBJ2-7; the table's D call, TRBD2, was not checked against the DNA. TRBV21-1 is classified as a pseudogene. The length of the CDR3 is 16 residues. This CDR3 reads CASSKALSTTGYGQYF. The CDR3 DNA reads as TGTGCCAGCAGCAAAGCCCTATCCACGACCGGGTACGGGCAGTACTTC.

This clone was recorded only once. V is TRBV5-1 and J is TRBJ1-1, with D perhaps TRBD1 (6 bases). V gave up 4 bases and J gave up 2 bases, with 15 bases separating them. The CDR3 totals 15 residues. The germline V gene encodes CDR1 SGHRS and CDR2 YFSETQ. Here the CDR3 reads CASSPGQFQNTEAFF. CDR3 nucleotide sequence: TGCGCCAGCAGCCCAGGACAGTTTCAAAACACTGAAGCTTTCTTT.

The chain recombines TRBV30 with TRBJ2-6; a possible D gene is TRBD1 (6 bases). CDR1 is GTSNPN and CDR2 is SVGIG in the germline V gene (reference sequence). Trimming pared 4 bases from V and 0 bases from J, leaving 10 bases between. The CDR3 consists of 15 residues. CDR3 region: CAWNTGSSGANVLTF. Here the CDR3 DNA reads TGTGCCTGGAATACAGGGTCCTCTGGGGCCAACGTCCTGACTTTC.

The chain uses TRBV21-1 and TRBJ2-4; TRBD2, the D gene given by the table, was not confirmed from the DNA. TRBV21-1 is a recognized pseudogene. This CDR3 is built from 18 residues. DNA of the CDR3: TGTGCCGCCCGGCGAGGAGGCCGGGCCCGAAGGGCCAAAAACATTCAGTACTTC. Protein: CAARRGGRARRAKNIQYF.

DNA for the CDR3: TGTGCCAGCATGAGCGGGGGGACGAGGGGCACAGATACGCAGTATTTT. Its translation: CASMSGGTRGTDTQYF. The chain links TRBV28 to TRBJ2-3; 9 bases line up with TRBD2. The V gene's germline CDR1 is MDHEN and CDR2 SYDVKM. The V segment lost 7 bases and the J segment 1 base; nucleotides outside the gene matches: 9. The length of the CDR3 is 16 residues.

This CDR3 is CASGGVLNQPQHF. As DNA, the CDR3 is TGTGCCAGCGGGGGGGTACTCAATCAGCCCCAGCATTTT. V gene TRBV6-5 combines with J gene TRBJ1-5, with D perhaps TRBD1 (5 bases). Germline CDR1 is MNHEY and CDR2 is SVGAGI. The V end was cut by 8 bases, the J end by 3 bases, with 11 bases between. The CDR3 runs 13 residues.

The chain uses TRBV2 and TRBJ1-5; 8 bases match TRBD1. Germline CDR1 reads SNHLY; CDR2 reads FYNNEI. This CDR3 region has 18 residues. J lost 4 bases, V lost 5 bases, and 16 bases had no gene match. The CDR3 nucleotides are TGTGCCAGCAGTTTGGGGATTTGGGACAGGACACAAAATCAGCCCCAGCATTTT. Protein: CASSLGIWDRTQNQPQHF.

This chain connects TRBV10-3 to TRBJ2-3; 12 bases are a match to TRBD2. CDR3 length: 14 amino acids. The germline V gene has CDR1 ENHRY and CDR2 SYGVKD. The V gene end was trimmed by 6 bases and the J gene end by 6 bases; junction bases not matched to a gene: 4. DNA of the CDR3: TGTGCCATCAGGGCTAGCGGGGGGGCCGATACGCAGTATTTT. The encoded protein is CAIRASGGADTQYF.

The chain uses TRBV18 and TRBJ1-2; 7 nucleotides match TRBD1. The CDR3 totals 15 residues. The V gene end was trimmed by 0 bases and the J gene end by 7 bases; junction bases not matched to a gene: 8. CDR1 is KGHSH, CDR2 LQKENI, per germline. The DNA of the CDR3 is TGTGCCAGCTCACCACCTAACAGGGGTTCCGGTGGCTACACCTTC. Translation gives CASSPPNRGSGGYTF.

This clone was observed once. The DNA of the CDR3 is TGTGCCACCAGCAGAGAACCCCGGGGGGAATACAATGAGCAGTTCTTC. Translation: CATSREPRGEYNEQFF. V is TRBV15 and J is TRBJ2-1; 7 bases align to TRBD2. Germline V CDR1 and CDR2: LNHNV, YYDKDF (reference sequence). The CDR3 covers 16 residues. Germline trimming cut 0 bases from V and 4 bases from J; bases unmatched to any gene: 6.

This rearrangement joins TRBV5-1 to TRBJ2-5; D is possibly TRBD2 (5 bases). CDR1 SGHRS and CDR2 YFSETQ come from the germline V gene. The CDR3 runs 14 residues. V gave up 0 bases and J gave up 4 bases, with 10 bases separating them. CDR3: CASSLGVRGETQYF. The DNA for the CDR3 is TGCGCCAGCAGCTTGGGAGTCCGGGGAGAGACCCAGTACTTC.

V is TRBV5-4 and J is TRBJ2-2, with TRBD2 as a possible D gene (5 bases). Germline V lookup: CDR1 SGHNT, CDR2 YYREEE (reference sequence). V lost 3 bases and J 2 bases, leaving 8 bases between the germline ends. The length of the CDR3 is 14 residues. The CDR3 is CASSSGINTGELFF. The CDR3 region has the DNA TGTGCCAGCAGCTCCGGGATCAACACCGGGGAGCTGTTTTTT.

This clone was found once. The V call is TRBV7-8, the J call TRBJ2-2; 9 nucleotides line up with TRBD2. The V and J ends lost 1 base and 7 bases, in that order; junction bases with no gene match: 7. The germline gives CDR1 SGHVS, CDR2 FQNEAQ. CDR3 size: 16 residues. The CDR3 loop is CASSLVGRGGLGELFF. DNA of the CDR3: TGTGCCAGCAGCTTAGTCGGGCGGGGGGGCCTCGGGGAGCTGTTTTTT.

This clone was observed once. V is TRBV5-1 and J is TRBJ2-1, with 9 nucleotides matching TRBD1. Germline values: CDR1 SGHRS, CDR2 YFSETQ. The CDR3 covers 16 residues. The trim removed 0 bases at V and 7 bases at J, leaving 8 bases unmatched. CDR3 DNA sequence: TGCGCCAGCAGCTTGGCCCTTGGGACAGGGAAGAATGAGCAGTTCTTC. The encoded protein is CASSLALGTGKNEQFF.

The V call is TRBV7-2, the J call TRBJ1-5; possibly TRBD1 for D (6 bases). The CDR3 has 14 residues. Trimming left V 5 bases short and J 9 bases short, with 17 bases between. In germline, CDR1 is SGHTA, CDR2 FQGNSA. CDR3 sequence: CASSARGGGGPQHF. The CDR3 nucleotides read TGTGCCAGCAGCGCCCGGGGGGGCGGTGGGCCCCAGCATTTT. The variable domain in full, completed from reference TRBV7-2 and TRBJ1-5, reads GAGVSQSPSNKVTEKGKDVELRCDPISGHTALYWYRQSLGQGLEFLIYFQGNSAPDKSGLPSDRFSAERTGGSVSTLTIQRTQQEDSAVYLCASSARGGGGPQHFGDGTRLSIL.

As DNA, the CDR3 is TGTGCCAGCGGGAGGACAGGGATAGGCCACGAGCAGTACTTC. Translating gives CASGRTGIGHEQYF. The chain links TRBV6-5 to TRBJ2-7, with 8 bases matching TRBD1. There are 14 residues in the CDR3. Unmatched junction bases numbered 11, after V lost 8 bases and J lost 5 bases. Germline V lookup: CDR1 MNHEY, CDR2 SVGAGI.

This chain joins TRBV15 and TRBJ2-7; 12 positions agree with TRBD2. CDR1 and CDR2 (germline): LNHNV, YYDKDF (reference sequence). This CDR3 has 17 residues. Losses at the gene ends were 1 base for V and 1 base for J; bases not matched to a gene: 5. For the CDR3, the DNA is TGTGCCACCAGCAGAGTTGGACTAGCGGGGCGTTCCTACGAGCAGTACTTC. This translates into CATSRVGLAGRSYEQYF.

The V call is TRBV7-2, the J call TRBJ2-7; 11 bases match TRBD2. Per the germline V gene, CDR1 is SGHTA and CDR2 is FQGNSA. CDR3 size: 13 residues. V was clipped by 1 base and J by 11 bases; unmatched bases: 4. CDR3 in DNA: TGTGCCAGCAGCTTAGAGACTAGCGGGGCGAAGTACTTC. The encoded protein is CASSLETSGAKYF.

This chain joins TRBV27 and TRBJ2-2; tentative D call: TRBD2 (6 bases). V lost 2 bases to trimming and J lost 7 bases, with 20 bases between them. The CDR3 is 17 amino acids. Looked up from germline, CDR1 is MNHEY and CDR2 is SMNVEV (reference sequence). CDR3 sequence reads: CASSLRDFLPGLGELFF. The DNA for the CDR3 is TGTGCCAGCAGTTTAAGGGACTTCCTTCCGGGGCTCGGGGAGCTGTTTTTT.

This clone was detected a few times. This chain links TRBV5-4 with TRBJ1-2; possible D gene TRBD1, 6 bases. This CDR3 comprises 15 residues. The V gene's germline CDR1 is SGHNT and CDR2 YYREEE (reference sequence). The germline V and J ends were trimmed by 0 bases and 5 bases, with 14 bases remaining between them. The CDR3 loop reads CASSLATGWRYGYTF. CDR3 DNA sequence: TGTGCCAGCAGCTTGGCCACAGGGTGGAGGTATGGCTACACCTTC. The full variable domain, completed using reference TRBV5-4 and TRBJ1-2, is ETGVTQSPTHLIKTRGQQVTLRCSSQSGHNTVSWYQQALGQGPQFIFQYYREEENGRGNFPPRFSGLQFPNYSSELNVNALELDDSALYLCASSLATGWRYGYTFGSGTRLTVV.

This clone turned up a few times. The chain uses TRBV5-4 and TRBJ1-2, with 8 bases aligning to TRBD1. J gave up 0 bases and V 2 bases, and 6 bases lay outside the gene matches. Looked up from germline, CDR1 is SGHNT and CDR2 is YYREEE (reference sequence). There are 16 residues in the CDR3. The CDR3 loop is CASSFPGTGSNYGYTF. In DNA form, the CDR3 reads TGTGCCAGCAGCTTTCCCGGGACAGGATCTAACTATGGCTACACCTTC. The full variable domain, with the rest looked up from reference TRBV5-4 and TRBJ1-2, is ETGVTQSPTHLIKTRGQQVTLRCSSQSGHNTVSWYQQALGQGPQFIFQYYREEENGRGNFPPRFSGLQFPNYSSELNVNALELDDSALYLCASSFPGTGSNYGYTFGSGTRLTVV.

V and J are TRBV5-1 and TRBJ1-1; TRBD1 agrees at 7 bases. V trimming: 5 bases; J trimming: 2 bases; junction bases outside the gene matches: 6. CDR3 length: 14 amino acids. Germline V CDR1 and CDR2: SGHRS, YFSETQ. CDR3 DNA sequence: TGCGCCAGCAGGGGACAGACCTTAAACACTGAAGCTTTCTTT. It codes for CASRGQTLNTEAFF.

V usage is TRBV28 and J usage is TRBJ2-5; maybe TRBD1 (6 bases). Between the trimmed V and J ends, which lost 5 bases and 1 base, there was a span of 11 bases. The CDR3 consists of 14 residues. Germline CDR1 reads MDHEN; CDR2 reads SYDVKM. The CDR3 region is CASSLGQLQETQYF. CDR3 sequence (DNA): TGTGCCAGCAGTCTCGGACAGCTCCAAGAGACCCAGTACTTC.

The chain joins TRBV4-1 to TRBJ2-7; 8 bases match TRBD1. Germline lookup yields CDR1 MGHRA and CDR2 YSYEKL. The CDR3 spans 14 residues. V trimming: 5 bases; J trimming: 2 bases; junction bases outside the gene matches: 5. The CDR3: CASSYRTGPYEQYF. The DNA of the CDR3 is TGCGCCAGCAGCTACCGGACAGGGCCCTACGAGCAGTACTTC.

This chain links TRBV4-3 with TRBJ1-2; 10 nucleotides align to TRBD1. From germline, CDR1 is LGHNA and CDR2 YSLEER. The CDR3 runs 15 residues. V gave up 3 bases and J gave up 4 bases; unmatched junction bases: 5. The CDR3 loop is CASSHHRTGGYGYTF. In DNA form, the CDR3 reads TGCGCCAGCAGCCACCATAGGACAGGGGGCTATGGCTACACCTTC.

The rearrangement uses TRBV6-1 and TRBJ1-2; D perhaps matches TRBD1 (5 bases). The CDR3 length is 13 residues. Per the germline V gene, CDR1 is MNHNS and CDR2 is SASEGT. V was pared by 5 bases and J by 7 bases, with 14 bases between. For the CDR3, the DNA is TGTGCCAGCAGTCCACCGGGGGGGTCTGGCTACACCTTC. It is translated as CASSPPGGSGYTF.

The chain joins TRBV10-3 to TRBJ1-4; D may be TRBD1 (5 bases). This CDR3 contains 12 residues. The germline CDR1 and CDR2 sequences are ENHRY and SYGVKD. V lost 8 bases and J lost 8, with 12 bases in between. CDR3 nucleotide sequence: TGTGCCATCTCCGAGCGGGGGGAAAAACTGTTTTTT. Translating it yields CAISERGEKLFF.

Only a few counts were recorded for this clone. The gene calls are TRBV18 and TRBJ1-1; TRBD1 matches at 8 bases. V dropped 3 bases and J dropped 4; count of bases not matched to a gene: 16. The germline V gene has CDR1 KGHSH and CDR2 LQKENI. The CDR3 sequence is 18 residues long. The CDR3 protein is CASSPIAIRTGLSTEAFF. DNA for the CDR3: TGTGCCAGCTCACCTATAGCAATACGGACAGGGTTGAGCACTGAAGCTTTCTTT.

This clone came up once. Other nucleotide sequences in the sample specify the same CDR3. The chain is built from TRBV30 and TRBJ1-4; D is ambiguous. This CDR3 has 13 amino acids. Germline values: CDR1 GTSNPN, CDR2 SVGIG (reference sequence). Between the trimmed V and J ends, which lost 0 bases and 4 bases, there was a span of 6 bases. The DNA of the CDR3 is TGTGCCTGGAGTGTACAGAGTAATGAAAAACTGTTTTTT. It codes for CAWSVQSNEKLFF.

This clone is medium-sized in the sample. The chain couples TRBV5-1 to TRBJ1-6; 7 nucleotides line up with TRBD1. This CDR3 region has 15 residues. V shed 3 bases and J 10 bases; nucleotides not matched to a gene: 10. In germline, CDR1 is SGHRS, CDR2 YFSETQ. CDR3 in DNA: TGCGCCAGCAGCTCCTCAACAGGGGTAGGATCACCCCTCCACTTT. Its protein product is CASSSSTGVGSPLHF.